The entry that follows covers one TCR beta chain sequence. Its antigen is not yet known. No base quality values were provided; no much bigger clone lies one nucleotide off. The CDR3 measures 16 amino acids from cysteine to phenylalanine. The sequence is cut down to CDR3 DNA, 48 bases in frame from base 1. Trimming removed 0 bases from V and 3 bases from J, leaving 15 bases between the germline ends. The germline V gene (reference sequence) gives CDR1 as GTSNPN and CDR2 as SVGIG. These data originate in a study of T cells in Graves' hyperthyroidism and ophthalmopathy (dated by TCRdb to about 2019). With regard to the full study: Peripheral blood was collected at initial diagnosis, before any treatment. A discovery cohort of about 96 patients, 43 with Graves' ophthalmopathy and 57 with stable Graves' hyperthyroidism, was used to find distinguishing TCR V-J signatures. Whether ophthalmopathy could be predicted prospectively was tested in an independent validation cohort made up of about 20 hyperthyroidism patients plus 17 patients who later progressed to ophthalmopathy. For training and testing, the 100 or so patients in the discovery cohort were randomly divided in a 7:3 ratio. Thyroid tissue and blood T-cell repertoires from six Graves' hyperthyroidism patients were also compared in the study. After blood sampling, hyperthyroidism patients were treated with methimazole at a starting dose of 30 mg daily, and ophthalmopathy patients were treated with high-dose intravenous methylprednisolone. The paper reports TCR Vbeta CDR3 sequencing of about 140 peripheral blood samples: around 45 ophthalmopathy, fewer than 80 hyperthyroidism and around 17 progressor patients.

The TCR beta CDR3 regions were amplified from the RNA transcripts. A first-round RT-PCR of the TCR CDR3 used the HTBI primer set with the Qiagen OneStep RT-PCR kit. Libraries were constructed in a second round of multiplex PCR, after which size selection and purification were carried out. Paired-end sequencing of the libraries was performed with 100 bp reads on an Illumina HiSeq2000. Regarding the original processing steps: SOAPnuke was used to process the raw data, with reads discarded if the reads contained adapters or uncalled bases, had a mean Phred below 15, or lacked an exact constant-primer or identifier match. COPE v1.2.5 was used to merge the high-quality paired reads, and each unique nucleotide sequence was defined as a clonotype. MiTCR v1.1 was used to align clonotypes to the IMGT TRBV, TRBD and TRBJ reference segments. The analysis included only V-J combinations with a frequency above 0.0001, which together covered 99.2% of the repertoires. A TCS score was defined as the ratio of F50 (clonal expansion) to E x V (chaos), with BLOSUM62-based TCRdist applied between CDR3 peptides within each V-J. Welch's t-statistics and random forest reduced several hundred V-J features to around 14, which were used in a naive Bayes classifier (R e1071). TCRdb reanalyzed the raw reads on its own, using fastp at Q25 for trimming and MiXCR for clone calling, and kept in-frame beta chains. CDR3 protein sequences are deduplicated, and each keeps its most common genes and DNA. TCRdb, rather than the study authors, made the V and J calls. Within this sample are about 700,000 distinct CDR3 sequences, with 14% of them counted one time only. The top ten constitute 9.5% to 13% of the sample.

Results and caveats for the whole study, not just this receptor: No statistical method was used to set the sample size in advance, and investigators knew the group allocation. A model built on a 13 V-J signature distinguished ophthalmopathy from stable hyperthyroidism, reaching 85% to 90% sensitivity and about 81% specificity in cross-validation and 80%/75% in testing. In validation, the model predicted progression to ophthalmopathy with roughly 66% sensitivity and less than 75% specificity, a median of 6.5 months before onset. Most expanded thyroid clonotypes (frequency above 0.001) were also detected in blood, suggesting blood repertoires may reflect thyroid immune responses.

A patient counted as having stable Graves' hyperthyroidism if no progression to ophthalmopathy occurred over 18 months of follow-up. Hyperthyroidism patients were newly diagnosed, had a disease duration of under 2 months, and were aged 18 to 65 years. Exclusion was applied to patients with uncontrolled infections, other autoimmune diseases, pregnancy or lactation. Diagnoses were based on clinical symptoms, serum thyroxine and TRAb, thyroid ultrasound and orbital computed tomography. PBMCs were isolated from about 10 ml of fresh peripheral blood by Ficoll-Paque density gradient centrifugation. Total RNA was extracted using Trizol reagent, and RNA quality was assessed on an Agilent 2100 Bioanalyzer.

The sequenced material came from blood. The chain uses TRBV30 and TRBJ1-3; the D gene is unclear. The sequence came from a woman aged 18-29 years with Graves' hyperthyroidism. The CDR3 loop reads CAWSVQRRSFGNTIYF. The DNA sequence reads TGTGCCTGGAGTGTACAACGGAGATCTTTTGGAAACACCATATATTTT.